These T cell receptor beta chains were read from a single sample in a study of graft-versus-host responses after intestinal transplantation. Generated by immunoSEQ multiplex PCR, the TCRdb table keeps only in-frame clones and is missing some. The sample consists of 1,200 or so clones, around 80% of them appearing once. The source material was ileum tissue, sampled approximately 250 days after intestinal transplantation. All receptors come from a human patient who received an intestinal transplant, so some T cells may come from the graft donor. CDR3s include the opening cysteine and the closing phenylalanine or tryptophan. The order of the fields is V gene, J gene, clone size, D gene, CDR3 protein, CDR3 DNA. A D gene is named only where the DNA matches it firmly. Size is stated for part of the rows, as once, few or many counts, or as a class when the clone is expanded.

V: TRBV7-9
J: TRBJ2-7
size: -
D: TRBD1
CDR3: CASSDRDRGKSYEQYF
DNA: TGTGCCAGCAGCGACCGGGACAGGGGAAAGTCCTACGAGCAGTACTTC

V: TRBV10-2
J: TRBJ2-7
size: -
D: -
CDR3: CASSEAVASSREQYF
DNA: TGCGCCAGCAGTGAGGCGGTCGCTAGTTCGCGCGAGCAGTACTTC

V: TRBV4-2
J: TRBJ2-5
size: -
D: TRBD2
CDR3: CASSQDRASGRETQYF
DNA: TGTGCCAGCAGCCAAGATAGGGCTAGCGGGAGAGAGACCCAGTACTTC

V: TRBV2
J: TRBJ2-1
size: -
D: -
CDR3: CASRAYNEQFF
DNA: TGTGCCAGCAGAGCTTACAATGAGCAGTTCTTC

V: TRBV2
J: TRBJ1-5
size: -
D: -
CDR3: CASSLGQLSNQPQHF
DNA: TGTGCCAGCAGTCTTGGACAGCTTAGCAATCAGCCCCAGCATTTT

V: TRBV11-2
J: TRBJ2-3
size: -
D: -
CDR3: CASSLDLAGTDTQYF
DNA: TGTGCCAGCAGCTTAGATTTGGCGGGCACAGATACGCAGTATTTT

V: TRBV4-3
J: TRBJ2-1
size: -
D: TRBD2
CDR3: CASSQDQLAGGYNEQFF
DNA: TGCGCCAGCAGCCAAGATCAACTAGCGGGGGGATACAATGAGCAGTTCTTC

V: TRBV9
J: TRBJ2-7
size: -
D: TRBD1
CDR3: CASSPGQGAYEQYF
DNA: TGTGCCAGCAGCCCCGGACAGGGGGCTTACGAGCAGTACTTC

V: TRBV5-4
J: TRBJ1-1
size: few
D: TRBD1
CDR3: CASSLVGQGLDTEAFF
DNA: TGTGCCAGCAGCTTGGTCGGACAGGGTTTGGACACTGAAGCTTTCTTT

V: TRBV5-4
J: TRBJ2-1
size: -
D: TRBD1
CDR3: CASSFGGTGGNEQFF
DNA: TGTGCCAGCAGCTTTGGGGGGACAGGGGGCAATGAGCAGTTCTTC

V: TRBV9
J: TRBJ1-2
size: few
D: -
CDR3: CASSVAPGTSYGYTF
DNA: TGTGCCAGCAGCGTAGCCCCAGGGACCTCCTATGGCTACACCTTC

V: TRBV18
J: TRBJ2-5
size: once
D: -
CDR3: CASSPMALETQYF
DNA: TGTGCCAGCTCACCGATGGCCTTAGAGACCCAGTACTTC

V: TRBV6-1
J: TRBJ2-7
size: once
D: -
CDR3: CASSSRASYEQYF
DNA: TGTGCCAGCTCGAGCAGGGCCTCCTACGAGCAGTACTTC